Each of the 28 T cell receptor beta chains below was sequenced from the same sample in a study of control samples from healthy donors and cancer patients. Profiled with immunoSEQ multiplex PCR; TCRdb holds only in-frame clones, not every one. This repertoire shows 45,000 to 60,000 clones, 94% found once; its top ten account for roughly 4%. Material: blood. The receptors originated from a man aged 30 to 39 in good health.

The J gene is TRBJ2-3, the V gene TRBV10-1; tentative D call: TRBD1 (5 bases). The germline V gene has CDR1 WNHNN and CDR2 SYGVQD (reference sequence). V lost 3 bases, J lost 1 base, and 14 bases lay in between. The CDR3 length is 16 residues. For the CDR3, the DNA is TGCGCCAGCAGTGATTTTGGACAATCAGGCACAGATACGCAGTATTTT. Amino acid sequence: CASSDFGQSGTDTQYF.

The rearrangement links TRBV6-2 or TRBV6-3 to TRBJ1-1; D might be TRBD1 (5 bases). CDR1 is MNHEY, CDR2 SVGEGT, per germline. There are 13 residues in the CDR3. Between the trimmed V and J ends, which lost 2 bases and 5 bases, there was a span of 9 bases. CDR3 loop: CASSYNGGTEAFF. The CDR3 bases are TGTGCCAGCAGTTACAACGGGGGGACTGAAGCTTTCTTT.

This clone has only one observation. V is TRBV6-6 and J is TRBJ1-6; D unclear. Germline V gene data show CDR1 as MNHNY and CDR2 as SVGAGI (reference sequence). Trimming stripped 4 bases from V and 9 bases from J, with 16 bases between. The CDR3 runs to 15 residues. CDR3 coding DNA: TGTGCCAGCAGTTCGATGGACTGGCTGGTTTCACCCCTCCACTTT. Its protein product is CASSSMDWLVSPLHF.

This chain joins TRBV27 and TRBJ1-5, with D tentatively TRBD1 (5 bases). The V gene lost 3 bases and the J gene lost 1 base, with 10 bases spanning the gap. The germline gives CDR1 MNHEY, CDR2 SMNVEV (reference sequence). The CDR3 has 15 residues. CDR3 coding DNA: TGTGCCAGCAGTTTGGCAGGGATAAGCAATCAGCCCCAGCATTTT. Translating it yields CASSLAGISNQPQHF.

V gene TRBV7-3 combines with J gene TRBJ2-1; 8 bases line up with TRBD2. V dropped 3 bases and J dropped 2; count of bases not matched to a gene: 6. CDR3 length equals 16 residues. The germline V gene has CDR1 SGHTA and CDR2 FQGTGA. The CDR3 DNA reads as TGTGCCAGCAGCTTGAAAAGCGGGAGCACCTACAATGAGCAGTTCTTC. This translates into CASSLKSGSTYNEQFF.

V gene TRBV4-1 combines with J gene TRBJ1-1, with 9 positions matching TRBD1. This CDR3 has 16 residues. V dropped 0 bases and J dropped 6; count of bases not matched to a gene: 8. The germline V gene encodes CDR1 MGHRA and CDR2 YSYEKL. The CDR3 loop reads CASSQDRTGQGPEAFF. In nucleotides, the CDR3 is TGCGCCAGCAGCCAAGATCGGACGGGACAGGGTCCTGAAGCTTTCTTT.

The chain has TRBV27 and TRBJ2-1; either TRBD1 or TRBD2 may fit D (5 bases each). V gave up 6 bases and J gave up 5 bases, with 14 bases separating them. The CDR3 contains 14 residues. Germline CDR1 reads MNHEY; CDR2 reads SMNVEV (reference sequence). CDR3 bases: TGTGCCAGCAGACGACCGGGACCTGACAATGAGCAGTTCTTC. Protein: CASRRPGPDNEQFF.

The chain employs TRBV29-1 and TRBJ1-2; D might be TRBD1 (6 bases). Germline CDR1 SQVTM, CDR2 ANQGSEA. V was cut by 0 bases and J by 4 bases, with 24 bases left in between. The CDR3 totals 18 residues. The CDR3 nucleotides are TGCAGCGTTGAAGATCGTCTACGTGGGACAAAGGGGCTCTATGGCTACACCTTC. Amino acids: CSVEDRLRGTKGLYGYTF.

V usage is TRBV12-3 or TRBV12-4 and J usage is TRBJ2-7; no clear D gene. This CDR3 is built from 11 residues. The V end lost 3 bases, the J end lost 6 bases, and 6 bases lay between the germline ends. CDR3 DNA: TGTGCCAGCAGTTTGGCGCGCGAGCAGTACTTC. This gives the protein CASSLAREQYF.

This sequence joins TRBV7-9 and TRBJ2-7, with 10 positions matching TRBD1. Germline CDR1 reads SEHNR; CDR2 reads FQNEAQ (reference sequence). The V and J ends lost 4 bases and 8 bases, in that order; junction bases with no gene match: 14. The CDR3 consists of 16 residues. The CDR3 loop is CASSSSSGTGATKQYF. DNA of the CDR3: TGTGCCAGCAGCTCGTCTAGTGGGACAGGGGCTACCAAGCAGTACTTC.

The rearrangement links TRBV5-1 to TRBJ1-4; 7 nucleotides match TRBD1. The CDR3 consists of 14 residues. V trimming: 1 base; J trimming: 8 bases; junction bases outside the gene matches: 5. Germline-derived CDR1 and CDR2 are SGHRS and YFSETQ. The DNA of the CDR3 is TGCGCCAGCAGCTTGAGGGACAGTGGCGAAAAACTGTTTTTT. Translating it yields CASSLRDSGEKLFF.

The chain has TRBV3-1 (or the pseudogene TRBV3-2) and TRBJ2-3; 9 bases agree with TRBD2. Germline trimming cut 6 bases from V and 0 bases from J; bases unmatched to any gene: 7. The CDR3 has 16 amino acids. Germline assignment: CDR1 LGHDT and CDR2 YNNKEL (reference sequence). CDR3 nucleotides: TGTGCCAGCAGGGCGGGGGGGAGGTTGAGCACAGATACGCAGTATTTT. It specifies CASRAGGRLSTDTQYF.

The CDR3 loop is CASSISLNEKLFF. The DNA of the CDR3 is TGTGCCAGTAGTATTTCCCTGAATGAAAAACTGTTTTTT. The genes are TRBV19 and TRBJ1-4; D remains unclear. Deletions cut 3 bases from V and 5 bases from J, with 7 bases between. CDR1 is LNHDA, CDR2 SQIVND, per germline (reference sequence). There are 13 residues in the CDR3.

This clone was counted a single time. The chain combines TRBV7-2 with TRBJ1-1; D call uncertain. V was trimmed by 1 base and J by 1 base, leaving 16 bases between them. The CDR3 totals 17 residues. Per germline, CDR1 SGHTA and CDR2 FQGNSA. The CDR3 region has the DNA TGTGCCAGCAGCTTAGGACCGGTAGGGCGAAAGAACACTGAAGCTTTCTTT. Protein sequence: CASSLGPVGRKNTEAFF.

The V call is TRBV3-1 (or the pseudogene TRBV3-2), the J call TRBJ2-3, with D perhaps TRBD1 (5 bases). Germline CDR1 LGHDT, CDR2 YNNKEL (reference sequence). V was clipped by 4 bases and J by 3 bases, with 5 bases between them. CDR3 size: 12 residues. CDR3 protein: CASSPGTDTQYF. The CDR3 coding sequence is TGTGCCAGCAGCCCAGGGACAGATACGCAGTATTTT.

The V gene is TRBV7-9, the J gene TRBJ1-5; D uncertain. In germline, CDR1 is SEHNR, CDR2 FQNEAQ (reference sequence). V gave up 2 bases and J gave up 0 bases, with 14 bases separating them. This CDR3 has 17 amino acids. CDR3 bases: TGTGCCAGCAGCTTACGAGGCAGCGGAAATAGCAATCAGCCCCAGCATTTT. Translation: CASSLRGSGNSNQPQHF.

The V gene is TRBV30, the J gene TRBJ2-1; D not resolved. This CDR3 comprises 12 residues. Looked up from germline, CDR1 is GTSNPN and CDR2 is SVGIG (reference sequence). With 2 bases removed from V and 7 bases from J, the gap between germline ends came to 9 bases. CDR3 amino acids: CAWSPVGNEQFF. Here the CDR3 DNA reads TGTGCCTGGAGTCCCGTCGGGAATGAGCAGTTCTTC.

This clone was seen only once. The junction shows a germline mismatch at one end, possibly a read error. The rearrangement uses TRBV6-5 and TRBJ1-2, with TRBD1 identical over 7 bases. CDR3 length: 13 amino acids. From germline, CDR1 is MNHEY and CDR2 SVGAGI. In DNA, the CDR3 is TGTGCCAGCAGGAAGGGACAGTCGGACATCATCGGGTTC. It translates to CASRKGQSDIIGF.

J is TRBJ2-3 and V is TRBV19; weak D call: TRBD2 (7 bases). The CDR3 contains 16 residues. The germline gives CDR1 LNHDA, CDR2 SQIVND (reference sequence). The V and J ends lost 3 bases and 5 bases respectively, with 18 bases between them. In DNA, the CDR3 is TGTGCCAGTAGTATTTCGTGGGGGGGCCGTGGAGATACGCAGTATTTT. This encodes CASSISWGGRGDTQYF.

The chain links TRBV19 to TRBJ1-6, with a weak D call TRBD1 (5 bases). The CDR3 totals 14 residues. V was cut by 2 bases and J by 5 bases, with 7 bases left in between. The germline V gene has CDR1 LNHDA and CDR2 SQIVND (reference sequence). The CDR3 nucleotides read TGTGCCAGTAGTATAATAGGGGATAATTCACCCCTCCACTTT. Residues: CASSIIGDNSPLHF.

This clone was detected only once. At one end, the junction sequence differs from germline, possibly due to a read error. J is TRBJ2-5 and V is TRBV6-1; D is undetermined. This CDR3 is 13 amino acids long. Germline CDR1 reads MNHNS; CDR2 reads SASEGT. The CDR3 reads CASSESVQATQYF. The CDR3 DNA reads TGTGCCAGCAGTGAAAGCGTGCAAGCGACCCAGTACTTC.

The CDR3, as DNA: TGCGCCAGCAGCTTGGGAGGATTCAATCAGCCCCAGCATTTT. Protein: CASSLGGFNQPQHF. The chain recombines TRBV5-1 with TRBJ1-5, with D unresolved. The V and J ends lost 0 bases and 3 bases respectively, with 7 bases between them. CDR1 is SGHRS, CDR2 YFSETQ, per germline. The CDR3 totals 14 residues.

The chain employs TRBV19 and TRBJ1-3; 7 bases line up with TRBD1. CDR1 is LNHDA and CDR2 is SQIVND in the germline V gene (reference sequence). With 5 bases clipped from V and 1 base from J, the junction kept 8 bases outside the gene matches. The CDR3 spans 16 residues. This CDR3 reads CASSVTGQPSGNTIYF. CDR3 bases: TGTGCCAGTAGTGTAACGGGACAGCCGTCTGGAAACACCATATATTTT.

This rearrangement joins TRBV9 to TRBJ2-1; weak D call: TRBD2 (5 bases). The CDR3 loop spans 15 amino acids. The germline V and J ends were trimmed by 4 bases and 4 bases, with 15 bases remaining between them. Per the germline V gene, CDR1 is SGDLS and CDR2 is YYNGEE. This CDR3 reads CASSSNSDLYNEQFF. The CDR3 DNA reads TGTGCCAGCAGCTCCAATAGCGACCTATACAATGAGCAGTTCTTC.

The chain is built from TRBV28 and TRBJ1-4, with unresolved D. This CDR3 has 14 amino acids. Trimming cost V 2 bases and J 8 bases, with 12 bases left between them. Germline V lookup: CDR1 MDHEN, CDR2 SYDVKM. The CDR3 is CASSLPGGSEKLFF. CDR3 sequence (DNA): TGTGCCAGCAGTTTACCGGGTGGGTCCGAAAAACTGTTTTTT.

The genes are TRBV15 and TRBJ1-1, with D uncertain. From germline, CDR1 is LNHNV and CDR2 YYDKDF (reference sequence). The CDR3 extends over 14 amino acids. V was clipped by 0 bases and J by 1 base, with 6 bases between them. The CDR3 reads CATSRDSRNTEAFF. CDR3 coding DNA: TGTGCCACCAGCAGAGATTCCCGGAACACTGAAGCTTTCTTT.

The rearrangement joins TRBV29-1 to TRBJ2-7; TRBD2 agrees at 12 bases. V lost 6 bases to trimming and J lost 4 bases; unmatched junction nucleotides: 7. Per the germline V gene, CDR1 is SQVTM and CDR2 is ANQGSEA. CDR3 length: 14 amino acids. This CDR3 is CSVAGTSGLYEQYF. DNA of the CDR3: TGCAGCGTCGCCGGGACTAGCGGGCTATACGAGCAGTACTTC.

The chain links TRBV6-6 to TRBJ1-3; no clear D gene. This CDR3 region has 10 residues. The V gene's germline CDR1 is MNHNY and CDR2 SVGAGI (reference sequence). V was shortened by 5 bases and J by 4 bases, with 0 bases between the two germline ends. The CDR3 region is CASSGNTIYF. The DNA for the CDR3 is TGTGCCAGCAGTGGAAACACCATATATTTT.